These 20 T cell receptor beta chains share one sample of origin, sequenced in a study of blood T cell repertoires in COVID-19. The method was immunoSEQ multiplex PCR; TCRdb's version includes in-frame clones alone and lacks a portion of them. The top ten clones hold 2.5% to 3% of a sample with 48,000 or so clones, approximately 84% of them seen once. Specimen: peripheral blood. The source is an elderly woman with COVID-19, enrolled during active disease.

This rearrangement joins TRBV11-1 to TRBJ1-1; D perhaps matches TRBD1 (6 bases). CDR1 SGHAT and CDR2 FQDESV come from the germline V gene (reference sequence). The CDR3 has 15 amino acids. V gave up 1 base and J gave up 1 base, with 10 bases separating them. This chain's CDR3 is CASSLGQARNTEAFF. In DNA, the CDR3 is TGTGCCAGCAGCTTAGGACAGGCACGGAACACTGAAGCTTTCTTT.

V is TRBV20-1 and J is TRBJ1-2; possibly TRBD1 for D (6 bases). V lost 3 bases and J 4 bases, leaving 9 bases between the germline ends. The CDR3 has 12 amino acids. The V gene's germline CDR1 is DFQATT and CDR2 SNEGSKA (reference sequence). The CDR3 region is CSASQGSYGYTF. The CDR3 DNA is TGCAGTGCTAGTCAGGGGAGCTATGGCTACACCTTC.

The V gene is TRBV5-8, the J gene TRBJ1-2, with a weak D call TRBD1 (5 bases). The length of the CDR3 is 15 residues. Trimming cost V 6 bases and J 5 bases, with 20 bases left between them. CDR1 SGHTS and CDR2 YDEGEE come from the germline V gene. The CDR3 bases are TGTGCCAGCACCCCAGGGCGGTCCTCTGGTTATGGCTACACCTTC. Translated, it gives CASTPGRSSGYGYTF.

The rearrangement uses TRBV7-9 and TRBJ2-7; TRBD2 matches at 8 bases. Germline-derived CDR1 and CDR2 are SEHNR and FQNEAQ (reference sequence). This CDR3 is built from 13 residues. Trimming removed 8 bases from V and 5 bases from J; junction bases left unmatched: 8. The CDR3 DNA reads TGTGCCAGCTCGGCGGGGGGCTTGAACGAGCAGTACTTC. Translation: CASSAGGLNEQYF. Together with reference TRBV7-9 and TRBJ2-7, the CDR3 gives the full variable domain: DTGVSQNPRHKITKRGQNVTFRCDPISEHNRLYWYRQTLGQGPEFLTYFQNEAQLEKSRLLSDRFSAERPKGSFSTLEIQRTEQGDSAMYLCASSAGGLNEQYFGPGTRLTVT.

The chain couples TRBV5-1 to TRBJ1-1; TRBD1 matches at 7 bases. V shed 2 bases, J shed 1 base, and the junction held 5 bases outside the gene matches. CDR3 length: 15 amino acids. Germline values: CDR1 SGHRS, CDR2 YFSETQ. CDR3 nucleotide sequence: TGCGCCAGCAGCTTCGTCCGACAGGGGAACACTGAAGCTTTCTTT. This encodes CASSFVRQGNTEAFF.

The rearrangement uses TRBV7-9 and TRBJ2-1; D not resolved. The CDR3 consists of 12 residues. With 1 base removed from V and 8 bases from J, the gap between germline ends came to 6 bases. CDR1 and CDR2 from the germline V gene are SEHNR and FQNEAQ (reference sequence). The CDR3 sequence: CASSLGSYEQFF. The DNA of the CDR3 is TGTGCCAGCAGCTTAGGTAGCTATGAGCAGTTCTTC.

In DNA form, the CDR3 reads TGTGCCAGTAGGATGGGACAGGCTAATCAGCCCCAGCATTTT. This encodes CASRMGQANQPQHF. The chain combines TRBV19 with TRBJ1-5, with TRBD1 matching 8 bases. Germline V lookup: CDR1 LNHDA, CDR2 SQIVND (reference sequence). With 6 bases clipped from V and 4 bases from J, the junction kept 5 bases outside the gene matches. The CDR3 length is 14 residues.

CDR3 protein: CASIRRMNTEAFF. Written as DNA, the CDR3 is TGTGCCAGCATCCGGCGGATGAACACTGAAGCTTTCTTT. The chain carries TRBV21-1 and TRBJ1-1. TRBV21-1 is flagged as a pseudogene. The CDR3 is made up of 13 amino acids.

The chain joins TRBV18 to TRBJ2-2; TRBD1 matches at 7 bases. Germline CDR1 is KGHSH and CDR2 is LQKENI. CDR3 length: 16 amino acids. V was pared by 2 bases and J by 3 bases, with 6 bases of the junction left unmatched. The DNA for the CDR3 is TGTGCCAGCTCACCATTCCAGGGGGTTGACACCGGGGAGCTGTTTTTT. Protein product: CASSPFQGVDTGELFF.

The V call is TRBV29-1, the J call TRBJ2-7; a weak D match, TRBD1 (6 bases). Germline CDR1 and CDR2: SQVTM and ANQGSEA. This CDR3 has 15 amino acids. The V end was cut by 7 bases, the J end by 3 bases, with 22 bases between. This chain's CDR3 is CSAPAQGSAIYEQYF. The CDR3 DNA sequence: TGCAGCGCCCCCGCACAGGGCTCCGCGATCTACGAGCAGTACTTC.

The chain employs TRBV12-3 or TRBV12-4 and TRBJ2-7, with D hard to call. Trimming took off 3 bases at V and 3 bases at J, with 9 bases between the two ends. The CDR3 has 13 residues. The DNA of the CDR3 is TGTGCCAGCAGTTTTGGTCCTAACTACGAGCAGTACTTC. This translates into CASSFGPNYEQYF.

V usage is TRBV28 and J usage is TRBJ1-2, with D tentatively TRBD1 (6 bases). The CDR3 extends over 15 amino acids. The ends were cut back, 7 bases at V and 1 base at J, with 16 bases in the middle. Germline V gene data show CDR1 as MDHEN and CDR2 as SYDVKM. CDR3 coding DNA: TGTGCCAGCAAACCGACAGGAGGCCGTAACTATGGCTACACCTTC. Its protein product is CASKPTGGRNYGYTF.

The rearrangement joins TRBV29-1 to TRBJ2-5, with 7 bases that match TRBD1. The germline gives CDR1 SQVTM, CDR2 ANQGSEA. The CDR3 length is 13 residues. The V gene end was trimmed by 7 bases and the J gene end by 4 bases; junction bases not matched to a gene: 9. CDR3 coding DNA: TGCAGCGCCAGAAAGGGGGCTGGAGAGACCCAGTACTTC. Amino acids: CSARKGAGETQYF.

The chain employs TRBV6-5 and TRBJ1-6, with D maybe TRBD1 (5 bases). The CDR3 has 15 amino acids. Deletions cut 2 bases from V and 10 bases from J, with 15 bases between. Germline assignment: CDR1 MNHEY and CDR2 SVGAGI. The DNA for the CDR3 is TGTGCCAGCAGTTACACCAGTCATGGGGGGTCACCCCTCCACTTT. This gives the protein CASSYTSHGGSPLHF.

The chain is built from TRBV7-9 and TRBJ1-5; 8 bases line up with TRBD1. With 4 bases clipped from V and 4 bases from J, the junction kept 6 bases outside the gene matches. CDR1 and CDR2 (germline): SEHNR, FQNEAQ (reference sequence). The length of the CDR3 is 15 residues. The DNA of the CDR3 is TGTGCCAGCAGCTCGACAGGGGCGAAAAATCAGCCCCAGCATTTT. It is translated as CASSSTGAKNQPQHF.

This clone was seen more than once but under ten times. Within the sample, other DNA sequences also encode this same CDR3. The rearrangement links TRBV19 to TRBJ1-1, with TRBD1 matching 7 bases. V shed 11 bases and J 0 bases; nucleotides not matched to a gene: 15. CDR1 is LNHDA, CDR2 SQIVND, per germline (reference sequence). The CDR3 sequence is 16 residues long. CDR3 loop: CASRKGAGTLNTEAFF. Written as DNA, the CDR3 is TGTGCCTCTCGAAAGGGGGCAGGGACCCTGAACACTGAAGCTTTCTTT.

In this sample, this clone turned up a few times. The same CDR3 can be traced to other DNA sequences in this sample. The rearrangement joins TRBV3-1 (or the pseudogene TRBV3-2) to TRBJ1-5, with 8 bases lining up with TRBD1. With V trimmed by 4 bases and J by 2 bases, 1 base remained unmatched. Germline CDR1 is LGHDT and CDR2 is YNNKEL (reference sequence). This CDR3 has 14 amino acids. The CDR3 here is CASSPGGGNQPQHF. CDR3 sequence (DNA): TGTGCCAGCAGCCCAGGGGGCGGCAATCAGCCCCAGCATTTT.

This chain connects TRBV7-3 to TRBJ2-2; TRBD2 agrees at 8 bases. V lost 5 bases and J lost 4; bases outside the gene matches: 9. The germline CDR1 and CDR2 sequences are SGHTA and FQGTGA. The CDR3 spans 16 residues. CDR3 in amino acids: CASSPGGGPGTGELFF. DNA for the CDR3: TGTGCCAGCAGCCCCGGCGGGGGGCCGGGCACCGGGGAGCTGTTTTTT.

The chain recombines TRBV19 with TRBJ2-1; a weak D match, TRBD1 (9 bases). This CDR3 is built from 15 residues. With 7 bases removed from V and 5 bases from J, the gap between germline ends came to 18 bases. Germline V gene data show CDR1 as LNHDA and CDR2 as SQIVND (reference sequence). CDR3 in amino acids: CASNVAGQGHNEQFF. The CDR3 nucleotides are TGTGCCAGTAACGTAGCGGGACAGGGCCACAATGAGCAGTTCTTC.

The CDR3 reads CASSQQEGRGEAFF. The CDR3 DNA sequence: TGTGCCAGCTCACAACAGGAGGGAAGGGGTGAAGCTTTCTTT. The chain links TRBV18 to TRBJ1-1, with a tentative D call TRBD1 (5 bases). Germline V gene sequence: CDR1 KGHSH, CDR2 LQKENI. V was cut by 4 bases and J by 7 bases, with 16 bases left in between. This CDR3 comprises 14 residues.